This entry lists 13 T cell receptor beta chains sequenced from one sample in a study of blood T cell repertoires in COVID-19. Sequencing was performed with immunoSEQ multiplex PCR; in TCRdb, only in-frame clones are kept and a portion is missing. The sample holds about 23,000 clones, over 75% seen once. Sequenced: peripheral blood. Receptors were obtained from a human donor in a cohort sampled during active COVID-19.

The chain carries TRBV12-3 or TRBV12-4 and TRBJ1-2, with D hard to call. With 4 bases removed from V and 4 bases from J, the gap between germline ends came to 10 bases. The CDR3 is made up of 13 amino acids. CDR3 nucleotide sequence: TGTGCCAGCAGTTCGAGCGGGCTCTATGGCTACACCTTC. This translates into CASSSSGLYGYTF.

This chain connects TRBV7-2 to TRBJ1-6; D not resolved. Trimming stripped 2 bases from V and 9 bases from J, with 2 bases between. This CDR3 is built from 11 residues. Germline CDR1 is SGHTA and CDR2 is FQGNSA. The CDR3 here is CASSLRSPLHF. The CDR3 DNA follows: TGTGCCAGCAGCTTACGTTCACCCCTCCACTTT.

This rearrangement joins TRBV5-1 to TRBJ2-2, with a possible D match to TRBD1 (7 bases). The CDR3 is made up of 17 amino acids. Germline V lookup: CDR1 SGHRS, CDR2 YFSETQ. V lost 4 bases, J lost 0 bases, and 16 bases lay in between. CDR3 loop: CASSPRGTVSNTGELFF. The DNA of the CDR3 is TGCGCCAGCAGCCCCCGGGGGACAGTCTCGAACACCGGGGAGCTGTTTTTT.

The rearrangement joins TRBV18 to TRBJ2-1; tentative D call: TRBD2 (5 bases). This CDR3 comprises 17 residues. Germline V gives CDR1 KGHSH, CDR2 LQKENI. V was pared by 5 bases and J by 4 bases, with 21 bases between. The CDR3 DNA follows: TGTGCCAGCTCAACGGTCCTTGAGGGCTGGAGGTACAATGAGCAGTTCTTC. Amino acids: CASSTVLEGWRYNEQFF.

In DNA, the CDR3 is TGTGCCAGCAGTTACTCGATGTCCGGGAATACCTACGAGCAGTACTTC. Its protein is CASSYSMSGNTYEQYF. The chain links TRBV6-5 to TRBJ2-7, with D perhaps matching TRBD2 (5 bases). This CDR3 has 16 amino acids. Trimming took off 0 bases at V and 2 bases at J, with 14 bases between the two ends. Germline V gene data show CDR1 as MNHEY and CDR2 as SVGAGI.

This clone appeared a single time. The rearrangement joins TRBV6-6 to TRBJ2-1; 12 bases align to TRBD2. After removal of 4 bases from V and 3 bases from J, the junction contained 4 bases not matched to a gene. CDR1 and CDR2 (germline): MNHNY, SVGAGI (reference sequence). The CDR3 is 16 amino acids. CDR3 in amino acids: CASSSILAGGYNEQFF. In DNA, the CDR3 is TGTGCCAGCAGTTCCATACTAGCGGGGGGCTACAATGAGCAGTTCTTC.

The V and J genes are TRBV4-3 and TRBJ1-2, with a weak D call TRBD1 (6 bases). V shed 5 bases and J shed 5 bases, with 15 bases lying between them. The germline gives CDR1 LGHNA, CDR2 YSLEER. The CDR3 has 14 residues. CDR3 sequence (DNA): TGCGCCAGCAGCTCCCGGACAGAAGCGTATGGCTACACCTTC. Translation: CASSSRTEAYGYTF.

The chain recombines TRBV18 with TRBJ1-6, with a possible D match to TRBD1 (5 bases). V shed 3 bases and J shed 7 bases, with 13 bases lying between them. Germline V gives CDR1 KGHSH, CDR2 LQKENI. This CDR3 is built from 15 residues. The CDR3 loop is CASSPWGDGNSPLHF. The CDR3, as DNA: TGTGCCAGCTCACCTTGGGGGGACGGGAATTCACCCCTCCACTTT.

J is TRBJ2-7 and V is TRBV2, with unresolved D. Germline assignment: CDR1 SNHLY and CDR2 FYNNEI. The V end lost 7 bases, the J end lost 3 bases, and 4 bases lay between the germline ends. The CDR3 is 10 amino acids. CDR3 nucleotides: TGTGCCAGCACTTACTACGAGCAGTACTTC. Its translation: CASTYYEQYF.

The chain recombines TRBV7-3 with TRBJ2-7, with D unclear. V lost 5 bases and J 1 base, leaving 15 bases between the germline ends. This CDR3 is 15 amino acids long. CDR1 is SGHTA, CDR2 FQGTGA, per germline. For the CDR3, the DNA is TGTGCCAGCAGCCCCCGCCCCGTAGAATCCTACGAGCAGTACTTC. Its protein product is CASSPRPVESYEQYF.

The chain is built from TRBV29-1 and TRBJ2-1, with a weak D call TRBD1 (5 bases). With 5 bases removed from V and 7 bases from J, the gap between germline ends came to 18 bases. The germline CDR1 and CDR2 sequences are SQVTM and ANQGSEA. This CDR3 is built from 14 residues. The CDR3 DNA is TGCAGCGTTCCGACAGCTCCAACTACGAATGAGCAGTTCTTC. It codes for CSVPTAPTTNEQFF.

The chain uses TRBV19 and TRBJ1-1; the D is unclear. Germline CDR1 reads LNHDA; CDR2 reads SQIVND (reference sequence). The CDR3 runs to 13 residues. Trimming cost V 3 bases and J 7 bases, with 12 bases left between them. The CDR3 is CASSIHSGSEAFF. The CDR3 nucleotides are TGTGCCAGTAGTATCCACAGCGGAAGTGAAGCTTTCTTT.

This chain links TRBV6-6 with TRBJ2-7; D is undetermined. The CDR3 loop spans 12 amino acids. V lost 4 bases to trimming and J lost 6 bases, with 10 bases between them. Germline CDR1 is MNHNY and CDR2 is SVGAGI (reference sequence). DNA of the CDR3: TGTGCCAGCAGTTCATCACTTTTCGAGCAGTACTTC. Residues: CASSSSLFEQYF.